The T cell receptor (beta chain) described here comes from a study of blood T cell repertoires in COVID-19. Looking at the study overall: T cells, B-cell-depleted T cells, or PBMCs provided the cDNA or gDNA that served as material.

CDR3 size: 13 residues. Germline V gene data show CDR1 as GTSNPN and CDR2 as SVGIG (reference sequence). V was cut by 0 bases and J by 6 bases, with 6 bases left in between. This clone appeared a few times. In the original analysis: It was from reference gene primer amplification that nucleated cell counts were estimated. Here immunoSEQ multiplex PCR was the method, and the copy in TCRdb shows in-frame clones only, minus some. The V and J calls and clone size were taken over from that table, and D and trimming were inferred from the DNA. The profile shows 250,000 to 350,000 clones, 75% to 90% of them singletons.

The V call is TRBV30, the J call TRBJ1-6; D is unclear. The sequenced sample consisted of peripheral blood. The TCR was taken from a woman aged 45 to 65 who had recovered from COVID-19. This CDR3 is CAWSVGSNSPLHF. In DNA form, the CDR3 reads TGTGCCTGGAGTGTAGGGAGTAATTCACCCCTCCACTTT.